Listed here is a single T cell receptor beta chain. No antigen is known for it. The data stem from a study of graft-versus-host responses after intestinal transplantation. Germline-derived CDR1 and CDR2 are SGHVS and FQNEAQ. J was trimmed by 2 bases and V by 4 bases; bases with no gene match: 9. The CDR3 sequence is 16 residues long. TCRdb keeps only in-frame clones here, not all; method: immunoSEQ multiplex PCR. Among under 130,000 clones listed, over 85% were seen once. The chain links TRBV7-8 to TRBJ2-3; 7 bases fit TRBD2. This clonotype originated in a human donor who received an intestinal transplant. The sample in question was unstimulated CD8+ T cells sorted from spleen or lymph node cells, obtained before intestinal transplant. This chain's CDR3 is CASSYRDYSTTDTQYF. CDR3 nucleotide sequence: TGTGCCAGCAGCTACCGGGACTACTCTACCACAGATACGCAGTATTTT.